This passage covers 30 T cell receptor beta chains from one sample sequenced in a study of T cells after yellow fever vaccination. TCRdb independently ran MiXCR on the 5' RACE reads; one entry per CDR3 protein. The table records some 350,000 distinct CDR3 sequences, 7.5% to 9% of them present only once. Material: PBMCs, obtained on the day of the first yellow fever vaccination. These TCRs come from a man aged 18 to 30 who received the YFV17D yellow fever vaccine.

DNA of the CDR3: TGTGCCATCAGTTGGACCGAGAACACTGAAGCTTTCTTT. Translating gives CAISWTENTEAFF. The rearrangement joins TRBV10-3 to TRBJ1-1, with D uncertain. The V end lost 5 bases, the J end lost 1 base, and 8 bases lay between the germline ends. The germline V gene has CDR1 ENHRY and CDR2 SYGVKD. The length of the CDR3 is 13 residues.

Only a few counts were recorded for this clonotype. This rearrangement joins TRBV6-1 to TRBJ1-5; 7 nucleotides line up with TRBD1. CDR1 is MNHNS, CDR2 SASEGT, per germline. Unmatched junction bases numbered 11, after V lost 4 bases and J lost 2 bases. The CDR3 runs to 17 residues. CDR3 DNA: TGTGCCAGCAGTGTGAGACAGGGCCGATTCGGCAATCAGCCCCAGCATTTT. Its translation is CASSVRQGRFGNQPQHF.

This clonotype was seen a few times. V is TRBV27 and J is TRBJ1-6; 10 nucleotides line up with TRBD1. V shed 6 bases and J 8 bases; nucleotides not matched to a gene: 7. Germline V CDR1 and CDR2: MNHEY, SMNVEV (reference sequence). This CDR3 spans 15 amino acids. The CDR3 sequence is CASSRQGARDSPLHF. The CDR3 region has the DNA TGTGCCAGCAGCCGACAGGGGGCCCGAGATTCACCCCTCCACTTT.

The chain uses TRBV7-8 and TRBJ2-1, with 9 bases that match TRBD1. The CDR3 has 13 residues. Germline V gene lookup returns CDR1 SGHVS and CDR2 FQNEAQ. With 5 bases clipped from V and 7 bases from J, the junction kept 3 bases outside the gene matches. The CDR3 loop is CASSRTGENEQFF. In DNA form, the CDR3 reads TGTGCCAGCAGCCGGACAGGGGAAAATGAGCAGTTCTTC.

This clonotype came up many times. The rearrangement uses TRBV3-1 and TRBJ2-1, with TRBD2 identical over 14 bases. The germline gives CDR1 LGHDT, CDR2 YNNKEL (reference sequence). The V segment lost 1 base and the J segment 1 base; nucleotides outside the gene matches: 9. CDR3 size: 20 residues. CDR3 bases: TGTGCCAGCAGCCAAGGCCTGACTAGCGGGGGGGCCCCATCCTACAATGAGCAGTTCTTC. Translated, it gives CASSQGLTSGGAPSYNEQFF.

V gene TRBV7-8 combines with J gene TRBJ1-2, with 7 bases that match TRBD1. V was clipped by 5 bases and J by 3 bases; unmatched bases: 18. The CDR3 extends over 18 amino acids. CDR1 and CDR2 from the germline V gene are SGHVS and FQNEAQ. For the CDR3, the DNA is TGTGCCAGCAGCCCGAAAAGGGGGGACAGCCCAGCGGACTATGGCTACACCTTC. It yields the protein CASSPKRGDSPADYGYTF.

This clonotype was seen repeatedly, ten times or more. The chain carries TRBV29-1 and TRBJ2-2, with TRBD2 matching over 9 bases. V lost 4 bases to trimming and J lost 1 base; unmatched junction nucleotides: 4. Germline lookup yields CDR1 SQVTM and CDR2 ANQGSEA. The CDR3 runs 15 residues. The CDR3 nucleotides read TGCAGCGTTGTTGGGACTAGCCTGAACACCGGGGAGCTGTTTTTT. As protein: CSVVGTSLNTGELFF.

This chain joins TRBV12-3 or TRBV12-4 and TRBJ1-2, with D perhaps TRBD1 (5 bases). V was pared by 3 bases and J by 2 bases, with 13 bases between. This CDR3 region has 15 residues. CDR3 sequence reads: CASSFPGSGNYGYTF. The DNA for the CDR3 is TGTGCCAGCAGTTTCCCAGGGAGCGGAAACTATGGCTACACCTTC.

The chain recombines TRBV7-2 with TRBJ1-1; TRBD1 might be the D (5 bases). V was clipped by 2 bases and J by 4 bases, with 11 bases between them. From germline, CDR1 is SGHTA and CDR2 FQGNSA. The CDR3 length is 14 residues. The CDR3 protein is CASSLQGEVTEAFF. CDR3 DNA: TGTGCCAGCAGCTTACAGGGAGAAGTCACTGAAGCTTTCTTT.

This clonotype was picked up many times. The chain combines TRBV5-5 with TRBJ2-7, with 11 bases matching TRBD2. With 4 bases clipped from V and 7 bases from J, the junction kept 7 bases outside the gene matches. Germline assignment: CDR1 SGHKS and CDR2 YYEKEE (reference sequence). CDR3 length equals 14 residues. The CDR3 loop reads CASSTYSGGEEQYV. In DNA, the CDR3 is TGTGCCAGCAGCACATATAGCGGGGGGGAAGAGCAGTACGTC.

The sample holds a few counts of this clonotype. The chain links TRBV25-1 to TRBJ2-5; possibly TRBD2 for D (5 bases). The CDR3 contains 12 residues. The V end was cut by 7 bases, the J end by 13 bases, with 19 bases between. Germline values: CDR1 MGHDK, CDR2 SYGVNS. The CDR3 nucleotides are TGTGCCAGCACCCCGTGGGCCGGGCGGGTGTACTTC. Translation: CASTPWAGRVYF.

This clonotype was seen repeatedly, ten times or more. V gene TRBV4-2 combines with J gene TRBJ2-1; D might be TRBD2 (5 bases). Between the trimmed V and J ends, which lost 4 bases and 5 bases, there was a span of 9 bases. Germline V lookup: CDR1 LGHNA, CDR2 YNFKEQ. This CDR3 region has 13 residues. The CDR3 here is CASSPGLNNEQFF. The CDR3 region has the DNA TGTGCCAGCAGCCCAGGACTGAACAATGAGCAGTTCTTC.

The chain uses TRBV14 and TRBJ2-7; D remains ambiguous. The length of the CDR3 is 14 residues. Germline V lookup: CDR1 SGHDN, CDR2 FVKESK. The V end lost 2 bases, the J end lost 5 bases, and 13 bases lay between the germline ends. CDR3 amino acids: CASSQRRSGNEQYF. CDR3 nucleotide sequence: TGTGCCAGCAGCCAACGGCGGTCCGGCAACGAGCAGTACTTC.

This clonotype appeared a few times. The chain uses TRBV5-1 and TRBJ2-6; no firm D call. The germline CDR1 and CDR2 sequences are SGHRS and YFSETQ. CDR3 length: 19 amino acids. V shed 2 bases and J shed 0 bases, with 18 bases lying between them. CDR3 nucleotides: TGCGCCAGCAGCTTATCCCACAGCCCCTCTTACTCTGGGGCCAACGTCCTGACTTTC. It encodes CASSLSHSPSYSGANVLTF.

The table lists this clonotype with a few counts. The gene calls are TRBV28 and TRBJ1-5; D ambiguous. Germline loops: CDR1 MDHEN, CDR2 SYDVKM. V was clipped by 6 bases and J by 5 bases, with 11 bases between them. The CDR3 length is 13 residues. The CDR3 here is CASSSRRDQPQHF. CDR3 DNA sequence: TGTGCCAGCAGCTCCCGCCGCGATCAGCCCCAGCATTTT.

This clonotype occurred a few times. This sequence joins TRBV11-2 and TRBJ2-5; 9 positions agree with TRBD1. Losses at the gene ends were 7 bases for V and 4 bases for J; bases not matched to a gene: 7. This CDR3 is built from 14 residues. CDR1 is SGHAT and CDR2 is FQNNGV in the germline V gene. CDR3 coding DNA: TGTGCCAGCATGGGGACAGGGTTCAGAGAGACCCAGTACTTC. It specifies CASMGTGFRETQYF.

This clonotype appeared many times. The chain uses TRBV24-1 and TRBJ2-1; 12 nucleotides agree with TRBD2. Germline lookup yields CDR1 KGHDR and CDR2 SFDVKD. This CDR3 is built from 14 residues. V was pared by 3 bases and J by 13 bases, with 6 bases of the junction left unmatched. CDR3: CATSDASGGEGQFF. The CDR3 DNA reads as TGTGCCACCAGTGATGCTAGCGGGGGGGAGGGTCAGTTCTTC.

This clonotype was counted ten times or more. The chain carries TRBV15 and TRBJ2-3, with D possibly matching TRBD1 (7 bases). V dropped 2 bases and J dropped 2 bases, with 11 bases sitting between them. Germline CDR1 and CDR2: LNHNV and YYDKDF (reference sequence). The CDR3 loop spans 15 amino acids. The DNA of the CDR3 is TGTGCCACCAGCAGACAGGGGGGACTCACAGATACGCAGTATTTT. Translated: CATSRQGGLTDTQYF.

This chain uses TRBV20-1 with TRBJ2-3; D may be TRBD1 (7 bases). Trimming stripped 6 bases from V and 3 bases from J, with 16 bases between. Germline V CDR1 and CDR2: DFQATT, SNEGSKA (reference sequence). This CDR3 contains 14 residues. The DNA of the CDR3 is TGCAGTGCCCAGGACAGGAGGGGTACAGATACGCAGTATTTT. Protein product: CSAQDRRGTDTQYF.

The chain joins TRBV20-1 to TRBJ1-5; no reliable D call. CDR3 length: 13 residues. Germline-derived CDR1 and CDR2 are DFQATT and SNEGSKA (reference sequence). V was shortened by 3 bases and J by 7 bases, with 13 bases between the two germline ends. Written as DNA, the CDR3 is TGCAGTGCTAGCCCCCAGCCAGAGCAGCCCCAGCATTTT. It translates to CSASPQPEQPQHF.

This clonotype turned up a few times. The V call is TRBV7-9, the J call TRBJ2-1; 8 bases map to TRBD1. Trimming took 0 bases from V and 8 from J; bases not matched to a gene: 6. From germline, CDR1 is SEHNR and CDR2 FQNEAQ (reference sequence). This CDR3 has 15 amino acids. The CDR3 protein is CASSLAQGVSHEQFF. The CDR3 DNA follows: TGTGCCAGCAGCTTAGCACAGGGGGTTTCGCATGAGCAGTTCTTC.

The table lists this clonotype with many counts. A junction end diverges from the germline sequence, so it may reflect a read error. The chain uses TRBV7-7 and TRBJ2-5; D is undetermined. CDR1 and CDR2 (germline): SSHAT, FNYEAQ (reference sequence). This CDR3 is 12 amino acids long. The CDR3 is CASSLSKETQYF. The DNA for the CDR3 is TGTGCTAGCAGCTTATCCAAAGAGACCCAGTACTTC.

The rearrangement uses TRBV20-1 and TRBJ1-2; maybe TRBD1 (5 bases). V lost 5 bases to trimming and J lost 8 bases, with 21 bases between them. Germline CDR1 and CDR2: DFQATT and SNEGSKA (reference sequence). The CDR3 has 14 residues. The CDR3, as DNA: TGCAGTGCTCGAAACCGGGGGGGAGTGAAGGGCTACACCTTC. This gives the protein CSARNRGGVKGYTF.

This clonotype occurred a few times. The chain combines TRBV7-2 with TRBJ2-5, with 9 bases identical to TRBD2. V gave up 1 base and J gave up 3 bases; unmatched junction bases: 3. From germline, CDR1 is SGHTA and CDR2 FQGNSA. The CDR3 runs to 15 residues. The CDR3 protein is CASSLVASGEETQYF. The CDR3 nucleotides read TGTGCCAGCAGCTTAGTTGCTAGCGGGGAAGAGACCCAGTACTTC. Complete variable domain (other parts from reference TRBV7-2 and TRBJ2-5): GAGVSQSPSNKVTEKGKDVELRCDPISGHTALYWYRQSLGQGLEFLIYFQGNSAPDKSGLPSDRFSAERTGGSVSTLTIQRTQQEDSAVYLCASSLVASGEETQYFGPGTRLLVL.

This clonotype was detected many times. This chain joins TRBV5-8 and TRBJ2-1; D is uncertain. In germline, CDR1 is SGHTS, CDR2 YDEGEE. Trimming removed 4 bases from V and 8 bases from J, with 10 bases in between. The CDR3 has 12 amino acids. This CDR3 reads CASSPSGDEQFF. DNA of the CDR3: TGTGCCAGCAGCCCGTCGGGTGATGAGCAGTTCTTC.

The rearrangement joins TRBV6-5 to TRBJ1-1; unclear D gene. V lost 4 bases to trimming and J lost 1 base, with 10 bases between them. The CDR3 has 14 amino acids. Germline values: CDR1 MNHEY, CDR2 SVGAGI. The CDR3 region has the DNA TGTGCCAGCAGTTGGGTAGTGGGGAACACTGAAGCTTTCTTT. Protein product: CASSWVVGNTEAFF.

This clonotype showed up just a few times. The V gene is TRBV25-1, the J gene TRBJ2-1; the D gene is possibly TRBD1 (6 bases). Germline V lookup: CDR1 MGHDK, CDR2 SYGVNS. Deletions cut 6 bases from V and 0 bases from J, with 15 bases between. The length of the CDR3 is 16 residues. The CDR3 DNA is TGTGCCAGCAGGGGACACTCTTCAACCTCCTACAATGAGCAGTTCTTC. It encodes CASRGHSSTSYNEQFF.

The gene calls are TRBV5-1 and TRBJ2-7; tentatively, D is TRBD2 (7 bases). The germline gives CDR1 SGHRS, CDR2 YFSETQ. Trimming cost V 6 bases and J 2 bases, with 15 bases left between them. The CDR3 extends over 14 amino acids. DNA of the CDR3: TGCGCCAGCAAGCGGGAAGGGGGTCCCTACGAGCAGTACTTC. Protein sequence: CASKREGGPYEQYF.

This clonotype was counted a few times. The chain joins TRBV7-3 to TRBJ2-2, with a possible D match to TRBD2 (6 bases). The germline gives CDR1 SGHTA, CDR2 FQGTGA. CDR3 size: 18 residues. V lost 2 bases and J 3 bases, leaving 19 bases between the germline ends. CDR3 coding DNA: TGTGCCAGCAGCTTACCTCTCGGAGGGAATAGAGACACCGGGGAGCTGTTTTTT. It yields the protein CASSLPLGGNRDTGELFF.

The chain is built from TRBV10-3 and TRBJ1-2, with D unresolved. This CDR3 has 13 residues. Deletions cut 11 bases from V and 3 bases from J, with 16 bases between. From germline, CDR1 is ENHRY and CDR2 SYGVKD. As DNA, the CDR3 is TGTGCCTTATCAGAGCGGGGAGACTATGGCTACACCTTC. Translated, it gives CALSERGDYGYTF.